The following is a T cell receptor (beta chain) sequence with its context. The data belong to a study of PD-L1 blockade in urothelial cancer. Overall study: The patients had undergone anywhere from 0 to 3 prior chemotherapy regimens. Analyses were performed on blood at 3 weeks after treatment start (the second dose) and at 6 weeks.

Sequenced by immunoSEQ multiplex PCR; TCRdb stores in-frame clones only, minus some. Seen here are tens of thousands of clones, about 81% observed once, and the top ten hold 9.5%. Each patient's cancer was a locally advanced or metastatic urothelial carcinoma. Per germline, CDR1 LGHNA and CDR2 YNFKEQ. V was clipped by 0 bases and J by 3 bases; unmatched bases: 3. The CDR3 runs to 16 residues. This sample comprised PBMCs, obtained around atezolizumab (anti-PD-L1) treatment. The V gene is TRBV4-2, the J gene TRBJ2-1, with 9 bases aligning to TRBD2. The sequence came from a man between 65 and 80 years old with urothelial cancer. CDR3 in DNA: TGTGCCAGCAGCCAAGATGGCGGGAGGGGCTACAATGAGCAGTTCTTC. Translated: CASSQDGGRGYNEQFF.